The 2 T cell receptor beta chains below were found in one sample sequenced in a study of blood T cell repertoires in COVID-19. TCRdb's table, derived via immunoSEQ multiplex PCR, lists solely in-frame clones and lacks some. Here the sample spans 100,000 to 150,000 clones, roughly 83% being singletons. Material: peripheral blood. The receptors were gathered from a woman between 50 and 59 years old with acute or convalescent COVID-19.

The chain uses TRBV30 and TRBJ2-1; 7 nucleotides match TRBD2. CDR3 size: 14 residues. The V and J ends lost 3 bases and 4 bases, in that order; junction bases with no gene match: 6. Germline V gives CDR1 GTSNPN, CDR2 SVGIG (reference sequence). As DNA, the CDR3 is TGTGCCTGGAGGGGGGGGGACGGGTACAATGAGCAGTTCTTC. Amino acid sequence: CAWRGGDGYNEQFF.

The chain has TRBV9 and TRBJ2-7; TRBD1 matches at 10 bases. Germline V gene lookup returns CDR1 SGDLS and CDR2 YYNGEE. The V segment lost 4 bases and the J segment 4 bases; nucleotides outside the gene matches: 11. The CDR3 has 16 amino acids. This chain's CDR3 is CASSTGIGTGAYEQYF. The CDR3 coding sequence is TGTGCCAGCAGCACCGGGATCGGGACAGGGGCATACGAGCAGTACTTC.